This T cell receptor beta chain was sequenced during a study of T cell changes during pregnancy in multiple sclerosis. Repertoires were generated with immunoSEQ multiplex PCR, while TCRdb's copy carries only in-frame clones and drops some. This table holds over 40,000 clones, around 89% found once. The CDR3 consists of 14 residues. J gave up 3 bases and V 6 bases, and 2 bases lay outside the gene matches. Germline V gene sequence: CDR1 LNHDA, CDR2 SQIVND (reference sequence). The rearrangement links TRBV19 to TRBJ2-7, with 13 bases matching TRBD2. The sample here was CD4+ T cells from peripheral blood mononuclear cells, taken in the second trimester of pregnancy. The TCR sequence derives from a female donor with multiple sclerosis, enrolled in a pregnancy study. This chain's CDR3 is CASSRTSGSYEQYF. The CDR3 region has the DNA TGTGCCAGTAGCCGGACTAGCGGGAGCTACGAGCAGTACTTC.